A selection of T cell receptor beta chains follows, all from one sample in a study of blood T cell repertoires in COVID-19. Sequenced by immunoSEQ multiplex PCR; TCRdb stores in-frame clones only, minus some. The data show around 230,000 clones, 65% to 90% seen once. The sample was peripheral blood. All receptors come from a man in his fifties or sixties with COVID-19, enrolled during active disease. Both conserved end residues are part of each CDR3. D genes are given only for firm matches. Rows give clone size only sometimes, using once, few, many, or a class for an expanded clone.

TGCGCCAGCAGTCATGCGGTCGGAGACAGGGGTTTCTATAGCAATCAGCCCCAGCATTTT	CASSHAVGDRGFYSNQPQHF	TRBJ1-5	TRBD1	.	TRBV23-1
TGTGCCACCAGTGGGTCGTGGGACTCAAGCACAGATACGCAGTATTTT	CATSGSWDSSTDTQYF	TRBJ2-3	.	few	TRBV24-1
TGTGCCAGCAGCGTGGGACAGGCTAACACTGAAGCTTTCTTT	CASSVGQANTEAFF	TRBJ1-1	TRBD1	.	TRBV9
TGTGCCAGCAGTTATTCGGGGGAGGGGCAGCCCCAGCATTTT	CASSYSGEGQPQHF	TRBJ1-5	.	.	TRBV6-5
TGCAGTGCTAGTTCTGCGAACACCGGGGAGCTGTTTTTT	CSASSANTGELFF	TRBJ2-2	.	.	TRBV20-1
TGCGCCAGCAGCTTGGACAGGGGGCAGACTGAAGCTTTCTTT	CASSLDRGQTEAFF	TRBJ1-1	TRBD1	few	TRBV5-1
TGCAGCCTTGACTTCTACAATGAGCAGTTCTTC	CSLDFYNEQFF	TRBJ2-1	.	once	TRBV20-1
TGTGCCAGCAGCAGACAGGGCTACGAGCAGTACTTC	CASSRQGYEQYF	TRBJ2-7	TRBD1	.	TRBV11-2
TGTGCCAGCCGAGGGGGACAGTCATACAATGAGCAGTTCTTC	CASRGGQSYNEQFF	TRBJ2-1	TRBD1	once	TRBV28
TGTGCCAGCAGCACTACCGGGACAGGGGAAACAGATACGCAGTATTTT	CASSTTGTGETDTQYF	TRBJ2-3	TRBD1	.	TRBV7-9
TGTGCCACCAGTAGAGTCGGGATCACTAATGAAAAACTGTTTTTT	CATSRVGITNEKLFF	TRBJ1-4	.	once	TRBV15
TGTGCCAGCAGCCCCCACGGGGGAACTATCGGGGAGCTGTTTTTT	CASSPHGGTIGELFF	TRBJ2-2	.	.	TRBV14
TGTGCCAGCAGTTACCCTACAGGGGATCTCGAATATGGCTACACCTTC	CASSYPTGDLEYGYTF	TRBJ1-2	TRBD1	.	TRBV6-5
TGTGCCAGCAGTTACCGGGGGGGTTTGAACACTGAAGCTTTCTTT	CASSYRGGLNTEAFF	TRBJ1-1	.	.	TRBV6-5
TGTGCCAGTAGTCCCAGACAGGGTTGGAATTCACCCCTCCACTTT	CASSPRQGWNSPLHF	TRBJ1-6	TRBD1	.	TRBV19
TGTGCCAGCAGCACGGACAGGTCGGAAGCTTTCTTT	CASSTDRSEAFF	TRBJ1-1	TRBD1	.	TRBV5-4
TGTGCCAGCAGCTTAGGGACTGGGTACTATGGCTACACCTTC	CASSLGTGYYGYTF	TRBJ1-2	.	.	TRBV7-2
TGTGCCAGCAGTCTCATCGGTTCTAACTATGGCTACACCTTC	CASSLIGSNYGYTF	TRBJ1-2	.	.	TRBV6-6
TGCGCCAGTTCACCGGGACACACTCGCGATGAGCAGTTCTTC	CASSPGHTRDEQFF	TRBJ2-1	.	.	TRBV4-1
TGTGCCAGCAGTGTCGCCAATACAGGGAAGTGGACCGGGGAGCTGTTTTTT	CASSVANTGKWTGELFF	TRBJ2-2	.	.	TRBV6-4
TGTGCCAGCAGCTTGACAGGGGAATCACCCCTCCACTTT	CASSLTGESPLHF	TRBJ1-6	TRBD1	many	TRBV5-5
TGTGCCAGCAGCCAGGACAGGATCGGGCAGTTCTTC	CASSQDRIGQFF	TRBJ2-1	TRBD1	.	TRBV7-2
TGTGCCAGCAGAGTAGCGGGGAATGGGAATGAGCAGTTCTTC	CASRVAGNGNEQFF	TRBJ2-1	TRBD2	.	TRBV6-5
TGTGCCAGCAGCGTACAGGGGGCAGATGAGCAGTACTTC	CASSVQGADEQYF	TRBJ2-7	TRBD1	.	TRBV9
TGTGCCAGCAGTTACGCAACAGGCCGGGAGCAGTTCTTC	CASSYATGREQFF	TRBJ2-1	.	.	TRBV6-2/TRBV6-3
TGTGCCAGCAGCCAAGGCTGGGGGCGAGATACGCAGTATTTT	CASSQGWGRDTQYF	TRBJ2-3	.	.	TRBV7-3
TGTGCCAGCAGTGATCCAAGAACTAGCGGGGGCTACGAGCAGTACTTC	CASSDPRTSGGYEQYF	TRBJ2-7	TRBD2	.	TRBV2
TGTGCCAGCAGGGCAGACAGGGATGGAAACACCATATATTTT	CASRADRDGNTIYF	TRBJ1-3	TRBD1	.	TRBV9
TGTGCCAGCAGCATAACCCCCGGGACTAGCGCAGGGGAGCAGTTCTTC	CASSITPGTSAGEQFF	TRBJ2-1	TRBD2	.	TRBV7-8
TGTGCCAGCAGCTTATTCGGGATCCCTGCTGCTGGGGCCAACGTCCTGACTTTC	CASSLFGIPAAGANVLTF	TRBJ2-6	.	.	TRBV7-3
TGCAGCGTTGAAGGACAGGGGGCAACCATTCAGTACTTC	CSVEGQGATIQYF	TRBJ2-4	TRBD1	.	TRBV29-1
TGCGCCAGCAGCCAAGGACTAGCGGGGAGGTACAATGAGCAGTTCTTC	CASSQGLAGRYNEQFF	TRBJ2-1	TRBD2	.	TRBV4-1
TGTGCCTGGACCCCTCTGCAGGGGCGGACTGAAGCTTTCTTT	CAWTPLQGRTEAFF	TRBJ1-1	.	once	TRBV30
TGTGCCAGCAGCGAGAGCGGGGGACCCTACGAGCAGTACTTC	CASSESGGPYEQYF	TRBJ2-7	TRBD2	few	TRBV7-9
TGTGCCAGCAGCTTTGGACAGGGGTCCTACGAGCAGTACTTC	CASSFGQGSYEQYF	TRBJ2-7	TRBD1	.	TRBV7-9
TGTGCCAGCAGCTCACAGGGGGGGAATGAGCAGTTCTTC	CASSSQGGNEQFF	TRBJ2-1	.	.	TRBV13
TGTGCCAGCAGTGAGGCCGGGACAGGGGCCTACAATGAGCAGTTCTTC	CASSEAGTGAYNEQFF	TRBJ2-1	TRBD1	.	TRBV6-1
TGTGCCAGCAGTTTAAAACGGTCGCACGGCTATGGCTACACCTTC	CASSLKRSHGYGYTF	TRBJ1-2	.	once	TRBV28
TGCAGCGTTGAACCAAGGGGGTACAATGAGCAGTTCTTC	CSVEPRGYNEQFF	TRBJ2-1	.	.	TRBV29-1
TGCGCCAGCAGCTTGTTCGGCTATGGCTACACCTTC	CASSLFGYGYTF	TRBJ1-2	.	.	TRBV5-1
TGTGCCAGCAGTAACCCGGGACAGGGCGACTATGGCTACACCTTC	CASSNPGQGDYGYTF	TRBJ1-2	TRBD1	.	TRBV6-5
TGCAGTGCTAGTACCCTATTTGGTGCCCACACAGATACGCAGTATTTT	CSASTLFGAHTDTQYF	TRBJ2-3	.	.	TRBV20-1
TGTGCCAGCAGTGCCCACAGTAAAGGGGGCACAGATACGCAGTATTTT	CASSAHSKGGTDTQYF	TRBJ2-3	.	.	TRBV2
TGTGCCAGCAGCCAGACAGGGAGTGAAGCTTTCTTT	CASSQTGSEAFF	TRBJ1-1	TRBD1	.	TRBV11-3
TGCAGCGTTGAAGGCCCGGGACAGGGGGCATACGAGCAGTACTTC	CSVEGPGQGAYEQYF	TRBJ2-7	TRBD1	.	TRBV29-1
TGTGCCAGCAGTCCGACAGCCGGTGGCAATCAGCCCCAGCATTTT	CASSPTAGGNQPQHF	TRBJ1-5	.	.	TRBV2
TGTGCCTGCAGCAAAGTACTAGCGTCGGGGGAGACCCAGTACTTC	CACSKVLASGETQYF	TRBJ2-5	TRBD2	.	TRBV30
TGTGCCAGCACACTAGCGGGGGGGCCTGGTGAGACCCAGTACTTC	CASTLAGGPGETQYF	TRBJ2-5	TRBD2	.	TRBV9
TGTGCCAGCAGGGGCCGGGACAGGATCTCTGGAAACACCATATATTTT	CASRGRDRISGNTIYF	TRBJ1-3	TRBD1	.	TRBV2
TGTGCCTGGAATTGGCAGGGCGAGTCACCCCTCCACTTT	CAWNWQGESPLHF	TRBJ1-6	.	.	TRBV30
TGTGCCAGCAGCTTGGGATTTGGACAGGGGTGTTCACCCCTCCACTTT	CASSLGFGQGCSPLHF	TRBJ1-6	TRBD1	.	TRBV5-6
TGTGCCAGCAGCCCCCAGGTGGGGGCCCCAGGGGAGACCCAGTACTTC	CASSPQVGAPGETQYF	TRBJ2-5	.	.	TRBV9
TGTGCCAGCAGCTCCGCGGACAGGGTTAACGAGCAGTACTTC	CASSSADRVNEQYF	TRBJ2-7	TRBD1	.	TRBV3-1/TRBV3-2
TGTGCCAGCAGCTGGGGGGGGACTAGCGCAGAGACCCAGTACTTC	CASSWGGTSAETQYF	TRBJ2-5	TRBD2	.	TRBV7-9
TGTGCCAGCAGCCGAAGCCGGGGGAACACCGGGGAGCTGTTTTTT	CASSRSRGNTGELFF	TRBJ2-2	.	few	TRBV11-3
TGTGCCAGCAGAAAAGAGGGGGGGGTTTACAATGAGCAGTTCTTC	CASRKEGGVYNEQFF	TRBJ2-1	.	once	TRBV6-4
TGTGCCAGCAGCTTAGCCCCGGACAGGACGACCGGAAACACCATATATTTT	CASSLAPDRTTGNTIYF	TRBJ1-3	TRBD1	once	TRBV7-2
TGTGCCAGCAGCCCCCCAATCAATCAGCCCCAGCATTTT	CASSPPINQPQHF	TRBJ1-5	.	.	TRBV28
TGTGCCAGCAGCACTTACAATGAGCAGTTCTTC	CASSTYNEQFF	TRBJ2-1	.	.	TRBV6-2/TRBV6-3